One sample yielded the 22 T cell receptor beta chains listed below, sequenced in a study of T cells in Graves' hyperthyroidism and ophthalmopathy. RNA transcripts provided the source from which TCR beta CDR3 regions were amplified. An initial round of RT-PCR targeting the TCR CDR3 relied on the HTBI primer set. TCRdb passed the multiplex PCR reads through MiXCR, listing each CDR3 protein once. The repertoire includes around 700,000 distinct CDR3 sequences, approximately 18% of them detected once, and approximately 15% sits in the top ten. Sequenced: blood. These receptors came from a woman in her forties or fifties with Graves' hyperthyroidism that later progressed to Graves' ophthalmopathy.

This clonotype was recorded at least ten times. V is TRBV11-2 and J is TRBJ1-1; D may be TRBD1 (6 bases). CDR3 length equals 14 residues. The germline gives CDR1 SGHAT, CDR2 FQNNGV. V dropped 5 bases and J dropped 4 bases, with 14 bases sitting between them. As DNA, the CDR3 is TGTGCCAGCAGCACCGAGGGGGTTAGCACTGAAGCTTTCTTT. It translates to CASSTEGVSTEAFF.

About this clonotype itself: This may arise from a read error, as a much more abundant clone is one base away. This chain links TRBV12-3 or TRBV12-4 with TRBJ1-6; no definite D call. The CDR3 is 13 residues long. CDR3 in amino acids: CASSPAAESPLDF. The CDR3 region has the DNA TGTGCCAGCAGCCCAGCGGCGGAGTCACCCCTCGACTTT.

The sample holds many counts of this clonotype. The V gene is TRBV12-3 or TRBV12-4, the J gene TRBJ2-7; 9 bases map to TRBD1. Losses at the gene ends were 5 bases for V and 2 bases for J; bases not matched to a gene: 10. The CDR3 spans 16 residues. The CDR3 here is CASSGQGISDPYEQYF. The DNA for the CDR3 is TGTGCCAGCAGTGGACAGGGGATATCCGATCCCTACGAGCAGTACTTC.

V and J are TRBV29-1 and TRBJ1-2; 8 bases fit TRBD1. Germline V gene sequence: CDR1 SQVTM, CDR2 ANQGSEA. This CDR3 contains 13 residues. V lost 5 bases to trimming and J lost 3 bases; unmatched junction nucleotides: 5. CDR3: CSVSDRGDYGYTF. In nucleotides, the CDR3 is TGCAGCGTTTCTGACAGGGGAGACTATGGCTACACCTTC. Filled out from reference TRBV29-1 and TRBJ1-2, the complete variable domain reads SAVISQKPSRDICQRGTSLTIQCQVDSQVTMMFWYRQQPGQSLTLIATANQGSEATYESGFVIDKFPISRPNLTFSTLTVSNMSPEDSSIYLCSVSDRGDYGYTFGSGTRLTVV.

The sample holds many counts of this clonotype. The V gene is TRBV18, the J gene TRBJ1-1; D perhaps matches TRBD1 (5 bases). Trimming cost V 2 bases and J 4 bases, with 17 bases left between them. Germline-derived CDR1 and CDR2 are KGHSH and LQKENI. This CDR3 is built from 16 residues. CDR3 sequence (DNA): TGTGCCAGCTCACCAATGAGGGGCGGGTCTGTCACTGAAGCTTTCTTT. Its protein is CASSPMRGGSVTEAFF.

This clonotype was detected a few times. V is TRBV13 and J is TRBJ1-1; 9 nucleotides align to TRBD1. CDR1 is PRHDT, CDR2 FYEKMQ, per germline (reference sequence). The trim removed 4 bases at V and 4 bases at J, leaving 13 bases unmatched. The CDR3 totals 17 residues. In nucleotides, the CDR3 is TGTGCCAGCAGCTACTACGCCCACAGGGGGCTTGGCACTGAAGCTTTCTTT. Encoded protein: CASSYYAHRGLGTEAFF.

The sample holds many counts of this clonotype. The gene calls are TRBV27 and TRBJ2-1, with TRBD2 identical over 10 bases. Unmatched junction bases numbered 3, after V lost 8 bases and J lost 8 bases. The V gene's germline CDR1 is MNHEY and CDR2 SMNVEV (reference sequence). The length of the CDR3 is 12 residues. The CDR3 loop reads CASRGTSDEQFF. CDR3 coding DNA: TGTGCCAGCCGCGGGACTAGCGATGAGCAGTTCTTC.

Remarks on this clonotype: A read error may explain this, as a much larger clone is one base away. The chain carries TRBV18 and TRBJ2-3; TRBD2 might be the D (6 bases). The germline V gene has CDR1 KGHSH and CDR2 LQKENI. Deletions cut 0 bases from V and 0 bases from J, with 10 bases between. The CDR3 has 16 amino acids. For the CDR3, the DNA is TGTGCCAGCTCACCACCGGGGGGAACTAGCACAGATACGCAGTATTTT. Encoded protein: CASSPPGGTSTDTQYF.

This clonotype was seen more than once but under ten times. Here the CDR3 DNA reads TGTGCCAGCAGGGTGACCAGGCGGGGGCAGGGACGTCAGCCCCAGCATTTT. Translation gives CASRVTRRGQGRQPQHF. This rearrangement joins TRBV6-2 or TRBV6-3 to TRBJ1-5; D possibly corresponds to TRBD1 (6 bases). Trimming shortened V by 6 bases and J by 6 bases, and 24 bases separated the two germline ends. Germline loops: CDR1 MNHEY, CDR2 SVGEGT. The CDR3 length is 17 residues.

This clonotype was seen many times. CDR3 in DNA: TGTGCCAGCAGCCAATTCGGACTAGCCGATACGCAGTATTTT. Protein product: CASSQFGLADTQYF. The V gene is TRBV3-1, the J gene TRBJ2-3; 8 nucleotides agree with TRBD2. J was trimmed by 6 bases and V by 2 bases; bases with no gene match: 4. There are 14 residues in the CDR3. Germline V gives CDR1 LGHDT, CDR2 YNNKEL (reference sequence).

This clonotype was picked up many times. The chain is built from TRBV30 and TRBJ1-3; D call uncertain. This CDR3 has 13 amino acids. V lost 3 bases and J 4 bases, leaving 10 bases between the germline ends. Germline V gives CDR1 GTSNPN, CDR2 SVGIG (reference sequence). DNA of the CDR3: TGTGCCTGGAGCGCCGTGAGGGGAAACACCATATATTTT. Its protein product is CAWSAVRGNTIYF.

This clonotype was seen just once. A much larger clone is a single base away; this may be a read error. J is TRBJ1-1 and V is TRBV2; 9 positions agree with TRBD1. V lost 7 bases, J lost 8 bases, and 5 bases stayed unmatched. The CDR3 sequence is 12 residues long. The V gene's germline CDR1 is SNHLY and CDR2 FYNNEI. CDR3 sequence (DNA): TGTGCCAGCATCTGGACAGGGGAGGAAGCTTTCTTT. Its translation: CASIWTGEEAFF.

This clonotype was counted a single time. This chain joins TRBV19 and TRBJ1-5, with a weak D call TRBD1 (6 bases). CDR3 length: 17 amino acids. V was shortened by 10 bases and J by 5 bases, with 27 bases between the two germline ends. In germline, CDR1 is LNHDA, CDR2 SQIVND (reference sequence). The CDR3 spells CATDRPTGSANYQPQHF. Written as DNA, the CDR3 is TGTGCCACTGACCGACCGACAGGATCCGCCAATTATCAGCCCCAGCATTTT.

This clonotype showed up just a few times. The chain recombines TRBV6-1 with TRBJ1-5, with 8 bases that match TRBD1. The ends lost 2 bases at V and 7 bases at J; junction bases unmatched: 4. Germline loops: CDR1 MNHNS, CDR2 SASEGT. CDR3 length equals 14 residues. CDR3 coding DNA: TGTGCCAGCAGTGAAAGGACAGGGTGGCAGCCCCAGCATTTT. Its translation is CASSERTGWQPQHF.

The V and J genes are TRBV19 and TRBJ2-3; D is unresolved. CDR3 length: 11 residues. Trimming took off 10 bases at V and 1 base at J, with 6 bases between the two ends. Germline V CDR1 and CDR2: LNHDA, SQIVND (reference sequence). CDR3: CATRGTDTQYF. The CDR3 DNA reads as TGTGCCACCAGAGGCACAGATACGCAGTATTTT.

Details on this clonotype: A single base separates this from a much larger clone, so it may be a read error. The CDR3 nucleotides are TGTGCCAGAGGCCTGGAGGGAGGGACTGAAGCTTTCTTT. Its protein product is CARGLEGGTEAFF. The chain recombines TRBV2 with TRBJ1-1; D gene ambiguous. CDR3 length: 13 amino acids. Trimming took off 9 bases at V and 5 bases at J, with 16 bases between the two ends. CDR1 and CDR2 from the germline V gene are SNHLY and FYNNEI.

This clonotype was observed a few times. The V gene is TRBV5-5, the J gene TRBJ1-1; 9 positions agree with TRBD1. V lost 7 bases and J lost 11; bases outside the gene matches: 18. The V gene's germline CDR1 is SGHKS and CDR2 YYEKEE (reference sequence). CDR3 size: 15 residues. DNA of the CDR3: TGTGCCAGCGGAGGACAGGGGAGAGGTGGTTTAGAGGCTTTCTTT. Residues: CASGGQGRGGLEAFF.

The chain combines TRBV6-6 with TRBJ1-2; 7 positions match TRBD1. V was pared by 2 bases and J by 6 bases, with 9 bases of the junction left unmatched. This CDR3 spans 15 amino acids. Germline V gene sequence: CDR1 MNHNY, CDR2 SVGAGI (reference sequence). As DNA, the CDR3 is TGTGCCAGCAGTTACCTTAGACTAGGGACAGATGGCTACACCTTC. Its translation: CASSYLRLGTDGYTF.

The sample holds a few counts of this clonotype. The genes are TRBV15 and TRBJ2-3; no firm D call. The CDR3 is 14 residues long. Germline V gene data show CDR1 as LNHNV and CDR2 as YYDKDF (reference sequence). V lost 0 bases and J lost 6, with 10 bases in between. CDR3 nucleotides: TGTGCCACCAGCAGAGATCAGGTGGGGGATACGCAGTATTTT. It specifies CATSRDQVGDTQYF.

There are a few counts of this clonotype. The gene calls are TRBV5-8 and TRBJ2-3; no definite D call. There are 13 residues in the CDR3. Germline assignment: CDR1 SGHTS and CDR2 YDEGEE. Trimming stripped 5 bases from V and 0 bases from J, with 7 bases between. This CDR3 reads CASRLFSTDTQYF. The CDR3 DNA is TGTGCCAGCAGACTATTCAGCACAGATACGCAGTATTTT.

This clonotype was picked up a small number of times. The CDR3 DNA reads as TGCGCCAGCAGCTTGGATACAGGGGGCGTTAATGGCTACACCTTC. It is translated as CASSLDTGGVNGYTF. The V and J genes are TRBV5-1 and TRBJ1-2, with 9 bases lining up with TRBD1. The CDR3 is 15 residues long. The germline V gene has CDR1 SGHRS and CDR2 YFSETQ. V gave up 0 bases and J gave up 6 bases; unmatched junction bases: 6.

The rearrangement links TRBV19 to TRBJ2-7, with D maybe TRBD1 (5 bases). The CDR3 totals 15 residues. V was trimmed by 1 base and J by 6 bases, leaving 16 bases between them. Germline V gene data show CDR1 as LNHDA and CDR2 as SQIVND (reference sequence). The CDR3: CASSIGRGLQSEQYF. The DNA for the CDR3 is TGTGCCAGTAGTATAGGTAGGGGATTGCAGAGCGAGCAGTACTTC.